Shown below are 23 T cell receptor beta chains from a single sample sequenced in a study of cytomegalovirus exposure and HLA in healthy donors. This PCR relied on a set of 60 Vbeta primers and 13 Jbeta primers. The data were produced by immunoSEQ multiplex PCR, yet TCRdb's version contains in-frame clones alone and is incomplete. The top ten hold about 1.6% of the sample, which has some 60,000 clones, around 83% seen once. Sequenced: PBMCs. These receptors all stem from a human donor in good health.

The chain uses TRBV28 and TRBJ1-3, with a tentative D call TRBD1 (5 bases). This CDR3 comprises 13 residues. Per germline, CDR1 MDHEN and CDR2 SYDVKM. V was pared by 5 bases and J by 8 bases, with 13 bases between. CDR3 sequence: CASSRQLSHTIYF. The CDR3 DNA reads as TGTGCCAGCAGTAGACAGCTTTCGCACACCATATATTTT.

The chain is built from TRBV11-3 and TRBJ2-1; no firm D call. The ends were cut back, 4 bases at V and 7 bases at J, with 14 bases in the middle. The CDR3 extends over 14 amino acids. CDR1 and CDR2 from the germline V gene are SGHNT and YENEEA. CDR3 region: CASSSPPDSNEQFF. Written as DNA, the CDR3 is TGTGCCAGCAGCTCTCCCCCCGACTCTAATGAGCAGTTCTTC.

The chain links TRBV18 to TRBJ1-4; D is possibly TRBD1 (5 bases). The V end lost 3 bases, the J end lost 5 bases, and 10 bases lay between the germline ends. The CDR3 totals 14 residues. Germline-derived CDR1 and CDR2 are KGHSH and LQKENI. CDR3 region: CASSPGQGNEKLFF. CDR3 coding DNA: TGTGCCAGCTCACCGGGTCAGGGAAATGAAAAACTGTTTTTT.

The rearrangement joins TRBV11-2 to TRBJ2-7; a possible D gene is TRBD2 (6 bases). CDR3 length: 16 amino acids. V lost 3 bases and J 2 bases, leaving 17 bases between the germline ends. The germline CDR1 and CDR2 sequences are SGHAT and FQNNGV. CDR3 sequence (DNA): TGTGCCAGCAGCTTCGGGGGTGGGGACCGAACCTACGAGCAGTACTTC. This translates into CASSFGGGDRTYEQYF.

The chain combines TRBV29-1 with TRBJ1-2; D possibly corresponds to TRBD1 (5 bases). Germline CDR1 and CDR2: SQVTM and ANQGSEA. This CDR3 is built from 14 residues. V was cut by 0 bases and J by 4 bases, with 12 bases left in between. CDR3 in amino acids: CSVEDRGVGYGYTF. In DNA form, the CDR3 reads TGCAGCGTTGAAGATCGGGGGGTTGGCTATGGCTACACCTTC. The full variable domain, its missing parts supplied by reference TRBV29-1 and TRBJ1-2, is SAVISQKPSRDICQRGTSLTIQCQVDSQVTMMFWYRQQPGQSLTLIATANQGSEATYESGFVIDKFPISRPNLTFSTLTVSNMSPEDSSIYLCSVEDRGVGYGYTFGSGTRLTVV.

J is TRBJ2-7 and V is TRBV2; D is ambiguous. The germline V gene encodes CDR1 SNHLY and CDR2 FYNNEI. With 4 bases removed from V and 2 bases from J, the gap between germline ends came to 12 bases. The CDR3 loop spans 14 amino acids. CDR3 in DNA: TGTGCCAGCAGTGTTGCCGCGGCAGCCTACGAGCAGTACTTC. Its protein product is CASSVAAAAYEQYF.

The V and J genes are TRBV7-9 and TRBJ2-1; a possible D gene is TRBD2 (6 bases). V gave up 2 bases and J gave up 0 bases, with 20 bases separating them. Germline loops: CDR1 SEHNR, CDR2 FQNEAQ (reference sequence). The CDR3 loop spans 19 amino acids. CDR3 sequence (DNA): TGTGCCAGCAGCTTATTTGGAGGCGTGCGGGACCGCTCCTACAATGAGCAGTTCTTC. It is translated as CASSLFGGVRDRSYNEQFF. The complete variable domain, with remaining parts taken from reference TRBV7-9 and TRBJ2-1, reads DTGVSQNPRHKITKRGQNVTFRCDPISEHNRLYWYRQTLGQGPEFLTYFQNEAQLEKSRLLSDRFSAERPKGSFSTLEIQRTEQGDSAMYLCASSLFGGVRDRSYNEQFFGPGTRLTVL.

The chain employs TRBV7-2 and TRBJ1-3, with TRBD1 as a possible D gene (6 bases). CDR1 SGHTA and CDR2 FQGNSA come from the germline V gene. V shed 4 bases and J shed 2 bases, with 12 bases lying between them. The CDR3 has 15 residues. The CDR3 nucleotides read TGTGCCAGCAGCTATCAAGGACAGCCTGGAAACACCATATATTTT. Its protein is CASSYQGQPGNTIYF.

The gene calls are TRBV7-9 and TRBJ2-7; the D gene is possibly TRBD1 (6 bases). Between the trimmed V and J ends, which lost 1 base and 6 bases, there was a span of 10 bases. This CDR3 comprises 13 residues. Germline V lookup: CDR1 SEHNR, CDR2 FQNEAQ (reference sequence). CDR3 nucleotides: TGTGCCAGCAGCTTAGAACAGGGATTCGAGCAGTACTTC. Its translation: CASSLEQGFEQYF.

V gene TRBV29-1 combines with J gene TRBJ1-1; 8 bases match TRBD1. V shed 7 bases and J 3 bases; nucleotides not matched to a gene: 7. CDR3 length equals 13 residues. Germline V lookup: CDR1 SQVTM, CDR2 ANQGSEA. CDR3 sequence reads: CSAIGQGHTEAFF. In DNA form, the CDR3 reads TGCAGCGCCATTGGACAGGGACACACTGAAGCTTTCTTT.

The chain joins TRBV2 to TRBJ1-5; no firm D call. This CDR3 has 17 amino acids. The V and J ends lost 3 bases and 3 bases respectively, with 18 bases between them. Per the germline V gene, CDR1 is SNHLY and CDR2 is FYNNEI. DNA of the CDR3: TGTGCCAGCAGTGATTATCGACTTGGAGGTTACAATCAGCCCCAGCATTTT. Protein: CASSDYRLGGYNQPQHF.

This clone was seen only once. The CDR3 here is CASSLGLGGTGVYTF. CDR3 in DNA: TGTGCCAGCAGTTTGGGGTTAGGGGGAACCGGAGTCTACACCTTC. This rearrangement joins TRBV28 to TRBJ1-2; TRBD1 is a possible D gene (6 bases). The V gene lost 3 bases and the J gene lost 10 bases, with 21 bases spanning the gap. Germline loops: CDR1 MDHEN, CDR2 SYDVKM. The CDR3 length is 15 residues.

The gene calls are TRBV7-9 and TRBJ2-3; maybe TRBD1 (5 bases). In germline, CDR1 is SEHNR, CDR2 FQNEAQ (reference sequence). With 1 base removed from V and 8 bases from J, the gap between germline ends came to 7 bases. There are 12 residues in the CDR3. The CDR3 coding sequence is TGTGCCAGCAGCTTAGAGGACACTACGCAGTATTTT. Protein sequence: CASSLEDTTQYF.

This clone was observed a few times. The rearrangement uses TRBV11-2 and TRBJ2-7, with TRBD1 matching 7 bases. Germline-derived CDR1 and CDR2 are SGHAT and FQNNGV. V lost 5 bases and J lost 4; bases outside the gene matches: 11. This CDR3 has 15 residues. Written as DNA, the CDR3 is TGTGCCAGCAGCCAAACAGGGGCTTTTGATTACGAGCAGTACTTC. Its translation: CASSQTGAFDYEQYF.

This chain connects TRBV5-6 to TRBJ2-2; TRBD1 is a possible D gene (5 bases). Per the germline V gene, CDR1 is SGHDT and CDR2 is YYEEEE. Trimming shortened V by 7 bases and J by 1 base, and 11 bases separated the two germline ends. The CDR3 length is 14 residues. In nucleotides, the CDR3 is TGTGCCAGCCACTGGCAGGGGAACACCGGGGAGCTGTTTTTT. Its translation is CASHWQGNTGELFF.

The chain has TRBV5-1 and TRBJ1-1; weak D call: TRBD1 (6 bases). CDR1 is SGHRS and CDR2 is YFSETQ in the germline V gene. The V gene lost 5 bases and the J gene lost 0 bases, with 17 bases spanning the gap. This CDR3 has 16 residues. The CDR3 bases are TGCGCCAGCAGTCCTCAGGGGTCACTAATGAACACTGAAGCTTTCTTT. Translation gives CASSPQGSLMNTEAFF.

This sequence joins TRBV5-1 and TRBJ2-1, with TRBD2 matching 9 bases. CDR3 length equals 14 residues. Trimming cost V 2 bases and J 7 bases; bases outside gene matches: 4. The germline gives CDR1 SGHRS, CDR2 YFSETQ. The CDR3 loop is CASSFAGGRNEQFF. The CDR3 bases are TGCGCCAGCAGCTTTGCGGGGGGGCGAAATGAGCAGTTCTTC.

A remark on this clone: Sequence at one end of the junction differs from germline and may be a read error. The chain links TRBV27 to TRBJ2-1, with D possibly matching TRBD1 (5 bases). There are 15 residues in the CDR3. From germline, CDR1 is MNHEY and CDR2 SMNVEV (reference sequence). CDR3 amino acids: CASSLSAPRANGQFF. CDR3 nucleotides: TGTGCCAGCAGTTTATCAGCCCCCAGGGCGAATGGGCAGTTCTTC.

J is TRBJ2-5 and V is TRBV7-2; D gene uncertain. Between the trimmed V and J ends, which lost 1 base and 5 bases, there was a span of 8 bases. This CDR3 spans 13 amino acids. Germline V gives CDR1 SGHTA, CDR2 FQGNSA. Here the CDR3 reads CASSLVVKETQYF. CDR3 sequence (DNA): TGTGCCAGCAGCTTAGTAGTGAAGGAGACCCAGTACTTC.

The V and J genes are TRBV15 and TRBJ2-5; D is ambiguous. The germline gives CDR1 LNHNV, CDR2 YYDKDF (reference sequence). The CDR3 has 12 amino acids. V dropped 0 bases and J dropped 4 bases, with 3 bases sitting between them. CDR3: CATSRDRETQYF. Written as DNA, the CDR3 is TGTGCCACCAGCAGAGACAGAGAGACCCAGTACTTC. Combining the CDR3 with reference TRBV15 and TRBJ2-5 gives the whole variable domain DAMVIQNPRYQVTQFGKPVTLSCSQTLNHNVMYWYQQKSSQAPKLLFHYYDKDFNNEADTPDNFQSRRPNTSFCFLDIRSPGLGDTAMYLCATSRDRETQYFGPGTRLLVL.

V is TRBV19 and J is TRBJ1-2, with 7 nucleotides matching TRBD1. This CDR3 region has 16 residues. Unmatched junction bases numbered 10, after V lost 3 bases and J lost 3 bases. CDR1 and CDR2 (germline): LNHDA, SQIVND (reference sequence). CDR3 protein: CASSIYIGRGYYGYTF. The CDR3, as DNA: TGTGCCAGTAGTATTTATATTGGCAGGGGGTACTATGGCTACACCTTC.

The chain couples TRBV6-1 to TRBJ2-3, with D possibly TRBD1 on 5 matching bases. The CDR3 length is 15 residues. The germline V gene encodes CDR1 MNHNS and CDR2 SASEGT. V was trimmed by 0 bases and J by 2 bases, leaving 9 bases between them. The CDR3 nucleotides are TGTGCCAGCAGTGAAGCTGGCAGGGTCACAGATACGCAGTATTTT. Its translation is CASSEAGRVTDTQYF.

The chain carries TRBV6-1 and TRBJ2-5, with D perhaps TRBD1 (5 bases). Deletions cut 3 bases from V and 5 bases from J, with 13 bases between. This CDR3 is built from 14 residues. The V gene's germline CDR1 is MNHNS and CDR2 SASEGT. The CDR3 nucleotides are TGTGCCAGCAGTGAGGGCAGGGCAGGGGAGACCCAGTACTTC. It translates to CASSEGRAGETQYF.